These T cell receptor beta chains were read from a single sample in a study of beta chain features in type 1 diabetes. Generated by immunoSEQ multiplex PCR, the TCRdb table keeps only in-frame clones and is missing some. The sample shows 250,000 to 300,000 clones, about 7.8% of them seen only once. Sequencing was performed on central memory CD4+ T cells from blood. The receptor set was obtained from a woman between 18 and 29 years old in good health. Both conserved end residues are trimmed from each CDR3. Size tells how often a clone was seen (once, few, many) or the class of an expanded clone, and some rows leave it out.

abundance: few
j_gene: TRBJ2-1
v_gene: TRBV5-4
CDR3aa: ASARTSSYNEQF

abundance: NA
j_gene: TRBJ2-2
v_gene: TRBV5-1
CDR3aa: ASSLVRVGNTGELF

abundance: NA
j_gene: TRBJ1-3
v_gene: TRBV30
CDR3aa: AWTLSGNTIY

abundance: many
j_gene: TRBJ2-5
v_gene: TRBV5-6
CDR3aa: ASSARLQETQY

abundance: few
j_gene: TRBJ1-1
v_gene: TRBV7-9
CDR3aa: ASSLEQNTEAF

abundance: few
j_gene: TRBJ1-2
v_gene: TRBV4-2
CDR3aa: ASSHVGGRAFGYGYT

abundance: few
j_gene: TRBJ2-5
v_gene: TRBV27
CDR3aa: ASSFNGRSPETQY

abundance: few
j_gene: TRBJ1-6
v_gene: TRBV11-2
CDR3aa: ASSLGLVNSPLH

abundance: NA
j_gene: TRBJ2-3
v_gene: TRBV6-6
CDR3aa: ASRLVYSTDTQY

abundance: many
j_gene: TRBJ1-4
v_gene: TRBV29-1
CDR3aa: SVEVPPGEKLF

abundance: NA
j_gene: TRBJ2-1
v_gene: TRBV15
CDR3aa: ATSRRIAGVYNEQF

abundance: few
j_gene: TRBJ1-1
v_gene: TRBV18
CDR3aa: ASSTGAQGTEAF

abundance: NA
j_gene: TRBJ2-1
v_gene: TRBV7-3
CDR3aa: ASSPDRVNEQF

abundance: few
j_gene: TRBJ2-3
v_gene: TRBV18
CDR3aa: ASSPRLADTDTQY

abundance: NA
j_gene: TRBJ1-3
v_gene: TRBV18
CDR3aa: ASSPTLGSPSGNTIY

abundance: few
j_gene: TRBJ2-5
v_gene: TRBV7-2
CDR3aa: ASSLSVNGGETQY

abundance: NA
j_gene: TRBJ2-3
v_gene: TRBV6-1
CDR3aa: ASSLSGSGIDTQY

abundance: NA
j_gene: TRBJ2-2
v_gene: TRBV6-1
CDR3aa: ASSMGQPNTGELF

abundance: few
j_gene: TRBJ1-1
v_gene: TRBV5-1
CDR3aa: ASSWNRGTEAF

abundance: NA
j_gene: TRBJ2-1
v_gene: TRBV14
CDR3aa: ASRLGGGRLNEQF

abundance: few
j_gene: TRBJ2-1
v_gene: TRBV30
CDR3aa: AWSVRSEQF

abundance: NA
j_gene: TRBJ2-6
v_gene: TRBV5-1
CDR3aa: ASSLGAGSGANVLT

abundance: few
j_gene: TRBJ2-5
v_gene: TRBV15
CDR3aa: ATSREGGATVLIQY

abundance: few
j_gene: TRBJ1-1
v_gene: TRBV29-1
CDR3aa: SVGMDTEAF

abundance: NA
j_gene: TRBJ2-7
v_gene: TRBV18
CDR3aa: ASSPRGARSYEQY

abundance: many
j_gene: TRBJ2-1
v_gene: TRBV13
CDR3aa: ASKWQGNEQF

abundance: few
j_gene: TRBJ1-4
v_gene: TRBV6-5
CDR3aa: ASSSDRGSGEKLF